This TCR beta chain was documented in a study of T cell responses to AZD1222 COVID-19 vaccine. Study observations and caveats: Following two doses of AZD1222, Spike-specific TCR breadth and depth rose. Clonal diversity may have been underestimated, and the donors were mostly white British, with more females than males. Scientists sampled the repertoires only once the peak T cell response had passed.

Profiled with immunoSEQ multiplex PCR; TCRdb holds only in-frame clones, not every one. The table includes nearly 110,000 clones, nearly 90% detected once. As regards this clone: Its antigen is unknown.

Second-dose groups at about 4 or about 12 weeks were pooled. The germline V gene has CDR1 SGDLS and CDR2 YYNGEE. This CDR3 contains 20 residues. With 4 bases clipped from V and 4 bases from J, the junction kept 21 bases outside the gene matches. Material: peripheral blood, obtained 28 days after the second AZD1222 dose. V and J are TRBV9 and TRBJ1-3; 9 bases align to TRBD1. The TCR was taken from an adult who received the AZD1222 COVID-19 vaccine. In nucleotides, the CDR3 is TGTGCCAGCAGCATTCGCTCAATAGAGCCCGGGACAGGGTACGGAAACACCATATATTTT. Protein product: CASSIRSIEPGTGYGNTIYF.